This T cell receptor (beta chain) was found in a study of T-cell memory formation after mild COVID-19. Findings and caveats of the study: Of the contracting clones, CD4+ ones lay mainly in CM and EM, and CD8+ ones in EMRA.

The table lists this clonotype with a few counts. What it binds is unknown. The germline CDR1 and CDR2 sequences are DFQATT and SNEGSKA (reference sequence). This CDR3 is built from 16 residues. The ends lost 5 bases at V and 0 bases at J; junction bases unmatched: 6. TCRdb called the 5' RACE reads again in MiXCR, with one record for every CDR3 protein. The sample has about 350,000 distinct CDR3 sequences, about 13% seen once. What was sequenced was PBMCs or a T cell subset sorted from them (not recorded which). This receptor was taken from a man younger than 35 who had mild COVID-19 (a few samples of this study predate the infection). Cell type and time point are not known. The V call is TRBV20-1, the J call TRBJ2-6; TRBD1 matches at 8 bases. CDR3: CSARDRLISGANVLTF. The CDR3 DNA follows: TGCAGTGCTCGGGACAGGCTGATCTCTGGGGCCAACGTCCTGACTTTC.